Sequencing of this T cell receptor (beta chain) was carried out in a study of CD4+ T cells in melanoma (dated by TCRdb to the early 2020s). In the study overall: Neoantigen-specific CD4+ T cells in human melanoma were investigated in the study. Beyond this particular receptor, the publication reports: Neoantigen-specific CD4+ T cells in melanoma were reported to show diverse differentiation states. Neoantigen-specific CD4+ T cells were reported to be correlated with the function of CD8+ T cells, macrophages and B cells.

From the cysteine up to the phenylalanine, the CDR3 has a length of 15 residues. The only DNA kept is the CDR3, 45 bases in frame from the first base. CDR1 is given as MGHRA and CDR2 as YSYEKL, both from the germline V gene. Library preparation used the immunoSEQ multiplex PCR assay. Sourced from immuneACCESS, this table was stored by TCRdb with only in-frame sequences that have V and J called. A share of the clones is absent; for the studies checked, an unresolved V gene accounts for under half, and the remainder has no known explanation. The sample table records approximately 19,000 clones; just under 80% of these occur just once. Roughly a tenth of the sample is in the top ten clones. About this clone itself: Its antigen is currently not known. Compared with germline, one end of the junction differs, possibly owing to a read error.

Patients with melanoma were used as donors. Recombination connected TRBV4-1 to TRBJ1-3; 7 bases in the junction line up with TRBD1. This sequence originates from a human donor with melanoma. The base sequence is TGCGCCAGCAGGCAAGGGACAGTCTCTGGAAACACCATATATTTT. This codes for CASRQGTVSGNTIYF.